Below are 30 T cell receptor beta chains sequenced from a single sample in a study of vaccination effects on CD4 cells after COVID-19. Expansion of antigen-specific CD4+ T cells with viral peptide pools was carried out by the ViraFEST assay before sequencing. Having been cultured for ten to eleven days, the cells underwent CD4+ T cell isolation. Every participant took two doses of the BNT162b2 or mRNA-1273 vaccine. Measured with immunoSEQ multiplex PCR; TCRdb has only the in-frame clones, and not every one. The sample comprises around 23,000 clones, less than 85% of which are singletons, and approximately 10% rests with the top ten. These receptors have no identified antigens. Material: CD4+ T cells from PBMCs cultured with HCoV-229E spike peptides, obtained after COVID-19 vaccination. These receptors were obtained from a human donor who received a COVID-19 vaccine.

This clone has a handful of counts. CDR3 in amino acids: CASSRTGLRSPLHF. DNA of the CDR3: TGTGCCAGCAGCCGGACAGGGCTTCGATCACCCCTCCACTTT. The chain links TRBV3-1 (or the pseudogene TRBV3-2) to TRBJ1-6; 8 positions match TRBD1. The CDR3 contains 14 residues. Germline CDR1 is LGHDT and CDR2 is YNNKEL (reference sequence). The junction had 6 bases not matched to a gene; V was cut back by 4 bases and J by 10 bases.

The rearrangement joins TRBV10-1 to TRBJ2-6; the D is unclear. Germline assignment: CDR1 WNHNN and CDR2 SYGVQD (reference sequence). This CDR3 has 15 residues. V was shortened by 1 base and J by 0 bases, with 4 bases between the two germline ends. CDR3 bases: TGCGCCAGCAGTGAGTTGGCCTCTGGGGCCAACGTCCTGACTTTC. Protein: CASSELASGANVLTF.

The chain has TRBV5-4 and TRBJ2-2; 14 positions match TRBD2. The CDR3 has 19 amino acids. Trimming cost V 0 bases and J 1 base; bases outside gene matches: 5. Germline V gene data show CDR1 as SGHNT and CDR2 as YYREEE (reference sequence). The chain's CDR3 is CASSLGGLAGGRNTGELFF. In nucleotides, the CDR3 is TGTGCCAGCAGCTTGGGAGGACTAGCGGGGGGAAGGAACACCGGGGAGCTGTTTTTT. The full variable domain, its missing parts supplied by reference TRBV5-4 and TRBJ2-2, is ETGVTQSPTHLIKTRGQQVTLRCSSQSGHNTVSWYQQALGQGPQFIFQYYREEENGRGNFPPRFSGLQFPNYSSELNVNALELDDSALYLCASSLGGLAGGRNTGELFFGEGSRLTVL.

This clone was counted between two and nine times. The rearrangement joins TRBV3-1 (or the pseudogene TRBV3-2) to TRBJ1-3; maybe TRBD1 (5 bases). V was shortened by 6 bases and J by 3 bases, with 15 bases between the two germline ends. This CDR3 is 15 amino acids long. Germline CDR1 and CDR2: LGHDT and YNNKEL (reference sequence). CDR3 residues: CASRRRDSFGNTIYF. The CDR3 DNA reads as TGTGCCAGCAGGCGACGAGACAGTTTTGGAAACACCATATATTTT.

This clone has a single count. The chain couples TRBV3-1 (or the pseudogene TRBV3-2) to TRBJ2-1; 9 bases are a match to TRBD2. This CDR3 region has 17 residues. Germline V lookup: CDR1 LGHDT, CDR2 YNNKEL (reference sequence). V was pared by 1 base and J by 5 bases, with 9 bases of the junction left unmatched. In DNA, the CDR3 is TGTGCCAGCAGCCAAGGCACTAAGGGACTAGCCCACAATGAGCAGTTCTTC. Translation gives CASSQGTKGLAHNEQFF.

The chain has TRBV25-1 and TRBJ2-3; no reliable D call. Germline assignment: CDR1 MGHDK and CDR2 SYGVNS. Trimming removed 1 base from V and 8 bases from J, with 4 bases in between. The CDR3 totals 11 residues. In DNA form, the CDR3 reads TGTGCCAGCAGTGAATGGCCTACGCAGTATTTT. Its translation is CASSEWPTQYF.

This chain links TRBV6-5 with TRBJ2-3; TRBD2 matches at 8 bases. Germline V gene data show CDR1 as MNHEY and CDR2 as SVGAGI. Trimming took 5 bases from V and 1 from J; bases not matched to a gene: 2. The CDR3 totals 14 residues. This CDR3 is CASSPGGGTDTQYF. CDR3 sequence (DNA): TGTGCCAGCAGTCCGGGGGGGGGCACAGATACGCAGTATTTT.

The gene calls are TRBV21-1 and TRBJ2-7; the tabulated D call, TRBD2, remains unverified against the DNA. TRBV21-1 is a pseudogene. The CDR3 contains 20 residues. The CDR3 coding sequence is TGTGCCAGCAGCCCCCTCGAGGGACTGCGGGGACTAGCGGGAGCATACGAGCAGTACTTC. Translation gives CASSPLEGLRGLAGAYEQYF.

The chain couples TRBV4-1 to TRBJ2-7, with D perhaps matching TRBD1 (5 bases). Trimming took off 0 bases at V and 0 bases at J, with 12 bases between the two ends. This CDR3 is 16 amino acids long. CDR1 is MGHRA, CDR2 YSYEKL, per germline. CDR3 sequence: CASSQDVGESSYEQYF. CDR3 coding DNA: TGCGCCAGCAGCCAAGATGTAGGGGAAAGCTCCTACGAGCAGTACTTC.

The chain carries TRBV12-3 or TRBV12-4 and TRBJ2-5; D unresolved. This CDR3 has 12 residues. The V end lost 3 bases, the J end lost 5 bases, and 7 bases lay between the germline ends. CDR3 bases: TGTGCCAGCAGTTTCCATCCGGAGACCCAGTACTTC. Protein sequence: CASSFHPETQYF.

Written as DNA, the CDR3 is TGTGCCAGCTCACCACCAGTGAACACTGAAGCTTTCTTT. Protein: CASSPPVNTEAFF. This chain uses TRBV18 with TRBJ1-1; D is ambiguous. The germline gives CDR1 KGHSH, CDR2 LQKENI. The CDR3 sequence is 13 residues long. V lost 0 bases, J lost 0 bases, and 2 bases lay in between.

The genes are TRBV6-5 and TRBJ1-1; no reliable D call. The CDR3 is 15 residues long. Looked up from germline, CDR1 is MNHEY and CDR2 is SVGAGI. Between the trimmed V and J ends, which lost 6 bases and 4 bases, there was a span of 18 bases. The CDR3 sequence is CASRREYTGITEAFF. For the CDR3, the DNA is TGTGCCAGCAGGCGCGAATATACGGGGATCACTGAAGCTTTCTTT.

The V gene is TRBV2, the J gene TRBJ2-5, with 11 bases matching TRBD1. In germline, CDR1 is SNHLY, CDR2 FYNNEI. Unmatched junction bases numbered 7, after V lost 6 bases and J lost 4 bases. This CDR3 has 15 residues. The CDR3 spells CASRWTGGRTETQYF. As DNA, the CDR3 is TGTGCCAGCAGGTGGACAGGGGGCCGAACAGAGACCCAGTACTTC.

The chain recombines TRBV2 with TRBJ1-1; no clear D gene. Trimming took 7 bases from V and 1 from J, leaving 10 bases between them. Germline CDR1 and CDR2: SNHLY and FYNNEI. The CDR3 has 13 residues. The CDR3 is CASTILENTEAFF. The CDR3, as DNA: TGTGCCAGCACCATACTCGAGAACACTGAAGCTTTCTTT.

J is TRBJ2-1 and V is TRBV19; possibly TRBD2 for D (7 bases). The CDR3 consists of 16 residues. Germline V gene data show CDR1 as LNHDA and CDR2 as SQIVND (reference sequence). V gave up 6 bases and J gave up 4 bases, with 19 bases separating them. CDR3 in amino acids: CASRNRRGQDYNEQFF. The CDR3, as DNA: TGTGCCAGTAGAAATAGGCGGGGGCAAGATTACAATGAGCAGTTCTTC.

J is TRBJ2-1 and V is TRBV18; a possible D gene is TRBD2 (5 bases). The CDR3 is 14 amino acids. V was clipped by 3 bases and J by 9 bases, with 15 bases between them. Per the germline V gene, CDR1 is KGHSH and CDR2 is LQKENI. CDR3 protein: CASSPGLVILEQFF. CDR3 in DNA: TGTGCCAGCTCACCCGGACTCGTCATCCTTGAGCAGTTCTTC.

The chain is built from TRBV19 and TRBJ2-5; possible D gene TRBD1, 5 bases. CDR1 is LNHDA, CDR2 SQIVND, per germline (reference sequence). This CDR3 region has 15 residues. Trimming took 4 bases from V and 3 from J, leaving 15 bases between them. DNA of the CDR3: TGTGCCAGTAGTACCCTGGGTCAGGGCAAAGAGACCCAGTACTTC. As protein: CASSTLGQGKETQYF.

This sequence joins TRBV19 and TRBJ2-1; 8 bases fit TRBD1. This CDR3 has 13 residues. The germline CDR1 and CDR2 sequences are LNHDA and SQIVND (reference sequence). V lost 2 bases to trimming and J lost 10 bases; unmatched junction nucleotides: 4. Here the CDR3 DNA reads TGTGCCAGTAGTATAAGGGGACAGGTAGAGCAGTTCTTC. It encodes CASSIRGQVEQFF.

The chain employs TRBV6-1 and TRBJ2-6; TRBD1 aligns across 7 bases. The CDR3 spans 16 residues. The J segment lost 2 bases and the V segment lost 2 bases, leaving 3 bases of the junction unmatched. Germline CDR1 and CDR2: MNHNS and SASEGT. Written as DNA, the CDR3 is TGTGCCAGCAGTGAATCACAGGGGACTGGGGCCAACGTCCTGACTTTC. Translation gives CASSESQGTGANVLTF.

The chain combines TRBV27 with TRBJ2-7; 9 bases agree with TRBD1. The CDR3 totals 14 residues. V gave up 6 bases and J gave up 3 bases; unmatched junction bases: 6. Germline V gene data show CDR1 as MNHEY and CDR2 as SMNVEV (reference sequence). For the CDR3, the DNA is TGTGCCAGCAGGAGGACAGGGGACCTCTACGAGCAGTACTTC. Its translation: CASRRTGDLYEQYF.

The V call is TRBV28, the J call TRBJ2-7, with no clear D. Germline CDR1 reads MDHEN; CDR2 reads SYDVKM. Trimming removed 2 bases from V and 2 bases from J, with 4 bases in between. The CDR3 totals 12 residues. CDR3 residues: CASSLGTYEQYF. CDR3 in DNA: TGTGCCAGCAGTTTAGGGACCTACGAGCAGTACTTC.

The CDR3 region is CASSIGQGVNTEAFF. In DNA form, the CDR3 reads TGTGCCAGCAGTATTGGACAGGGGGTGAACACTGAAGCTTTCTTT. The chain uses TRBV6-5 and TRBJ1-1; 10 nucleotides line up with TRBD1. The germline CDR1 and CDR2 sequences are MNHEY and SVGAGI. Trimming removed 5 bases from V and 0 bases from J; junction bases left unmatched: 3. This CDR3 comprises 15 residues.

The sample holds a few counts of this clone. The chain has TRBV5-1 and TRBJ1-2; 7 bases fit TRBD1. J lost 4 bases, V lost 1 base, and 4 bases had no gene match. The CDR3 length is 14 residues. Germline V gene lookup returns CDR1 SGHRS and CDR2 YFSETQ. The CDR3 loop reads CASSLPDRAYGYTF. In DNA form, the CDR3 reads TGCGCCAGCAGCTTGCCTGACAGGGCCTATGGCTACACCTTC.

The chain links TRBV6-5 to TRBJ1-1; TRBD1 might be the D (6 bases). This CDR3 region has 13 residues. Germline V lookup: CDR1 MNHEY, CDR2 SVGAGI. V gave up 7 bases and J gave up 7 bases, with 16 bases separating them. This chain's CDR3 is CASNQGISSEAFF. CDR3 bases: TGTGCCAGCAACCAGGGGATCTCCAGTGAAGCTTTCTTT.

V and J are TRBV5-4 and TRBJ2-7, with TRBD1 as a possible D gene (6 bases). This CDR3 comprises 15 residues. V lost 0 bases and J lost 4, with 14 bases in between. Germline CDR1 reads SGHNT; CDR2 reads YYREEE (reference sequence). For the CDR3, the DNA is TGTGCCAGCAGCTTGGGATGGTCAGGGGCGTACGAGCAGTACTTC. Its protein is CASSLGWSGAYEQYF.

The DNA of the CDR3 is TGTGCCAGCAGCGGGTCCCGGGACCCTGCCGATGAGCAGTTCTTC. Translation gives CASSGSRDPADEQFF. V and J are TRBV7-8 and TRBJ2-1; D tentatively reads TRBD1 or TRBD2 (5 bases each). This CDR3 has 15 amino acids. CDR1 and CDR2 (germline): SGHVS, FQNEAQ. Trimming removed 5 bases from V and 8 bases from J, with 19 bases in between.

This clone was detected only a few times. The chain is built from TRBV7-9 and TRBJ2-7; possibly TRBD2 for D (6 bases). The CDR3 spans 14 residues. The germline CDR1 and CDR2 sequences are SEHNR and FQNEAQ (reference sequence). Trimming stripped 1 base from V and 3 bases from J, with 10 bases between. In DNA form, the CDR3 reads TGTGCCAGCAGCTTAGGGCTAGCGAACTACGAGCAGTACTTC. It is translated as CASSLGLANYEQYF.

The chain couples TRBV2 to TRBJ1-3; D is undetermined. The V end lost 4 bases, the J end lost 6 bases, and 19 bases lay between the germline ends. The CDR3 is made up of 16 amino acids. Germline CDR1 SNHLY, CDR2 FYNNEI. The CDR3 coding sequence is TGTGCCAGCAGTGCTGACGTAAATGTGGGAGCAAACACCATATATTTT. Translated, it gives CASSADVNVGANTIYF.

V and J are TRBV9 and TRBJ1-3; the D gene is possibly TRBD1 (5 bases). The germline V and J ends were trimmed by 0 bases and 2 bases, with 9 bases remaining between them. The germline CDR1 and CDR2 sequences are SGDLS and YYNGEE. This CDR3 region has 15 residues. This CDR3 reads CASSVAGAAGNTIYF. CDR3 coding DNA: TGTGCCAGCAGCGTAGCTGGGGCGGCTGGAAACACCATATATTTT.

This clone appeared a few times. J is TRBJ2-7 and V is TRBV18; the match to TRBD2 covers 8 bases. Germline CDR1 KGHSH, CDR2 LQKENI. The CDR3 consists of 15 residues. The trim removed 0 bases at V and 2 bases at J, leaving 3 bases unmatched. The DNA of the CDR3 is TGTGCCAGCTCACCACCGGCAGCGGGAGCCTACGAGCAGTACTTC. Its translation is CASSPPAAGAYEQYF.